This entry lists 4 T cell receptor beta chains sequenced from one sample in a study of persistence of HIV-infected CD4 T cells. The immunoSEQ assay was version 4, run in survey mode. Generated by immunoSEQ multiplex PCR, the TCRdb table keeps only in-frame clones and is missing some. The sample shows roughly 28,000 clones, around 80% of them seen only once. Their antigen targets remain unknown. Lysates of CMV-infected fibroblasts at 9.5 to 10 ug/mL stimulated these cells. Sorted nonresponding memory CD4+ T cells were CD40L-negative, CD69-negative, CD45RO-high. The sample was CD4+ T cells sorted from PBMCs after roughly 20-hour stimulation, taken from a patient who received antiretroviral therapy. The receptors here all came from an adult woman with HIV who was CMV-seropositive.

This clone is a singleton in its sample. The chain joins TRBV5-1 to TRBJ2-5; D not certain. CDR3 size: 12 residues. The germline V and J ends were trimmed by 4 bases and 1 base, with 5 bases remaining between them. Germline V gene sequence: CDR1 SGHRS, CDR2 YFSETQ. The CDR3 loop is CASSVFQETQYF. The CDR3 DNA follows: TGCGCCAGCAGCGTATTCCAAGAGACCCAGTACTTC. The complete variable domain, with remaining parts taken from reference TRBV5-1 and TRBJ2-5, reads KAGVTQTPRYLIKTRGQQVTLSCSPISGHRSVSWYQQTPGQGLQFLFEYFSETQRNKGNFPGRFSGRQFSNSRSEMNVSTLELGDSALYLCASSVFQETQYFGPGTRLLVL.

V gene TRBV5-8 combines with J gene TRBJ1-6; D gene unclear. Trimming left V 0 bases short and J 9 bases short, with 10 bases between. The CDR3 length is 14 residues. Germline values: CDR1 SGHTS, CDR2 YDEGEE. CDR3: CASSLDPVSSPLHF. The CDR3 nucleotides are TGTGCCAGCAGCTTGGATCCCGTCTCTTCACCCCTCCACTTT. Combining the CDR3 with reference TRBV5-8 and TRBJ1-6 gives the whole variable domain EAGVTQSPTHLIKTRGQQATLRCSPISGHTSVYWYQQALGLGLQFLLWYDEGEERNRGNFPPRFSGRQFPNYSSELNVNALELEDSALYLCASSLDPVSSPLHFGNGTRLTVT.

The chain combines TRBV7-9 with TRBJ1-1; maybe TRBD1 (5 bases). The V end lost 3 bases, the J end lost 4 bases, and 21 bases lay between the germline ends. This CDR3 has 17 amino acids. CDR1 is SEHNR, CDR2 FQNEAQ, per germline (reference sequence). The CDR3 DNA reads TGTGCCAGCAGCTTTGTGGGAGGGGCCGCGCGTTTCACTGAAGCTTTCTTT. Amino acids: CASSFVGGAARFTEAFF.

This clone was observed a few times. The rearrangement uses TRBV5-1 and TRBJ2-3, with TRBD2 identical over 8 bases. V gave up 0 bases and J gave up 4 bases; unmatched junction bases: 1. This CDR3 has 14 amino acids. The germline gives CDR1 SGHRS, CDR2 YFSETQ. The CDR3 coding sequence is TGCGCCAGCAGCTTGGGAGCGGGGGCAGATACGCAGTATTTT. It is translated as CASSLGAGADTQYF. Looking up the rest from reference TRBV5-1 and TRBJ2-3 gives the full variable domain: KAGVTQTPRYLIKTRGQQVTLSCSPISGHRSVSWYQQTPGQGLQFLFEYFSETQRNKGNFPGRFSGRQFSNSRSEMNVSTLELGDSALYLCASSLGAGADTQYFGPGTRLTVL.